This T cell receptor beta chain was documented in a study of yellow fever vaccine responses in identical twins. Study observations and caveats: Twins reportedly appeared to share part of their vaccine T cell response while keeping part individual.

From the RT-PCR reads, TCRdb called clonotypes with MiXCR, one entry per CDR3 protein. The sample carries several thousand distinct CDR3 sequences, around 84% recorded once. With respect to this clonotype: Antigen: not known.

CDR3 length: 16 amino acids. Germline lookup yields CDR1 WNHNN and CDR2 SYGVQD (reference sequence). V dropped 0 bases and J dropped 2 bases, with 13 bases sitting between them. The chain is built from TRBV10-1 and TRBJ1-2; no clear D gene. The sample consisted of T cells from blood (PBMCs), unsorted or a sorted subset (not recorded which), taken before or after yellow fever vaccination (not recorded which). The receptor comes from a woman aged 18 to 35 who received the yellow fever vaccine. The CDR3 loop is CASSESGSPPNYGYTF. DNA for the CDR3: TGCGCCAGCAGTGAGTCAGGCAGTCCCCCAAACTATGGCTACACCTTC.